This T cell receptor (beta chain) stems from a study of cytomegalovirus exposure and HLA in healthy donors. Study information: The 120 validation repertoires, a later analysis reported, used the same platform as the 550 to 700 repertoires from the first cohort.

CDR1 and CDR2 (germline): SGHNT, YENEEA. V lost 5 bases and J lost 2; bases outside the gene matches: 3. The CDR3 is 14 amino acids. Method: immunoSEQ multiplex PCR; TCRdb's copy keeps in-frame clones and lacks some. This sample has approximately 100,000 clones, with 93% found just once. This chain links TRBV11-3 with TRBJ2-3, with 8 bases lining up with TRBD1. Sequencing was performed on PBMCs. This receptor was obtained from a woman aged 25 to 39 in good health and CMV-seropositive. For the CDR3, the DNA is TGTGCCAGCAGCGACAGGGGAATCACAGATACGCAGTATTTT. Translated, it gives CASSDRGITDTQYF.